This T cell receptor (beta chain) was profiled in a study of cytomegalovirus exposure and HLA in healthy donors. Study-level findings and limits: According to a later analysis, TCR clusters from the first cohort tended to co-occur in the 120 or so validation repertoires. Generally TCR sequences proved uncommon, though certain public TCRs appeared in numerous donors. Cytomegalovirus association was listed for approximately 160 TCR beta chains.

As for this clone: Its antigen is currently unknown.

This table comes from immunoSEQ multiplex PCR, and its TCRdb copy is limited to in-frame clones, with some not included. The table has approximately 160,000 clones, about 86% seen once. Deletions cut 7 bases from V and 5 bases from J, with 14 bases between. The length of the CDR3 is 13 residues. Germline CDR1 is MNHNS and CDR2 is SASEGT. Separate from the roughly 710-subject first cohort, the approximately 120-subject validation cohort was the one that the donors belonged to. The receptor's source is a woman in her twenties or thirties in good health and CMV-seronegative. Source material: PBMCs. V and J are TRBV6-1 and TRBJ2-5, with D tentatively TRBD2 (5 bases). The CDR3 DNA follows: TGTGCCAGCATCGAAACTAGATACGAGACCCAGTACTTC. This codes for CASIETRYETQYF.